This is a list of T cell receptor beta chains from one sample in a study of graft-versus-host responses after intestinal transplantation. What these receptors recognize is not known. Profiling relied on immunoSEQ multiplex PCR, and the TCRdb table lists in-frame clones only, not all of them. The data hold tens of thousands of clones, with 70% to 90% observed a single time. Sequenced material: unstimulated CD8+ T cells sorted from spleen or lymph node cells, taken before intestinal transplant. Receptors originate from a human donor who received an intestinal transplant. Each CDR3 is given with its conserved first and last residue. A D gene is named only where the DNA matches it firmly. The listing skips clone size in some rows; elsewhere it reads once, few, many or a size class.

CDR3 DNA: TGCGCCAGCAGCCACGGACTAGCGGGCACAGATACGCAGTATTTT
CDR3 protein: CASSHGLAGTDTQYF
J gene: TRBJ2-3
CDR3 length: 15
V gene: TRBV5-1
clone size: -
D gene: TRBD2

CDR3 DNA: TGTGCCAGCAGCTTACGAGCGGGGAACGAGCAGTACTTC
CDR3 protein: CASSLRAGNEQYF
J gene: TRBJ2-7
CDR3 length: 13
V gene: TRBV7-9
clone size: once
D gene: TRBD2

CDR3 DNA: TGTGCCAGCAGTTTCCGAACAGGGTCTACGCAGTATTTT
CDR3 protein: CASSFRTGSTQYF
J gene: TRBJ2-3
CDR3 length: 13
V gene: TRBV27
clone size: -
D gene: -

CDR3 DNA: TGCGCCAGCAGCTTGTGGGCCCAGGGCGTCAGGAACACCGGGGAGCTGTTTTTT
CDR3 protein: CASSLWAQGVRNTGELFF
J gene: TRBJ2-2
CDR3 length: 18
V gene: TRBV5-1
clone size: -
D gene: -

CDR3 DNA: TGTGCCAGCAGTGAATCGTTGGGGGACTATCAGCCCCAGCATTTT
CDR3 protein: CASSESLGDYQPQHF
J gene: TRBJ1-5
CDR3 length: 15
V gene: TRBV6-1
clone size: -
D gene: -

CDR3 DNA: TGTGCCAGCAGCTCAACTAGCCCCTACAATGAGCAGTTCTTC
CDR3 protein: CASSSTSPYNEQFF
J gene: TRBJ2-1
CDR3 length: 14
V gene: TRBV7-8
clone size: -
D gene: -

CDR3 DNA: TGCAGCGTCCAGGGGGGATCCTACAATGAGCAGTTCTTC
CDR3 protein: CSVQGGSYNEQFF
J gene: TRBJ2-1
CDR3 length: 13
V gene: TRBV29-1
clone size: -
D gene: -

CDR3 DNA: TGCGCCAGCAGCCTAGTCGGGACTAGCGGGAGTGTCTACAATGAGCAGTTCTTC
CDR3 protein: CASSLVGTSGSVYNEQFF
J gene: TRBJ2-1
CDR3 length: 18
V gene: TRBV4-1
clone size: -
D gene: TRBD2

CDR3 DNA: TGCGCCAGCAGCTGGACAGTCTCTGGGGCCAACGTCCTGACTTTC
CDR3 protein: CASSWTVSGANVLTF
J gene: TRBJ2-6
CDR3 length: 15
V gene: TRBV5-1
clone size: -
D gene: -

CDR3 DNA: TGTGCCAGCAGTTTAAGATGGGACAGAAGCACAGATACGCAGTATTTT
CDR3 protein: CASSLRWDRSTDTQYF
J gene: TRBJ2-3
CDR3 length: 16
V gene: TRBV27
clone size: -
D gene: TRBD1

CDR3 DNA: TGTGCCAGCAGCTTTCTAAGGGGCGCGGAGACCCAGTACTTC
CDR3 protein: CASSFLRGAETQYF
J gene: TRBJ2-5
CDR3 length: 14
V gene: TRBV7-4
clone size: few
D gene: -

CDR3 DNA: TGTGCCAGCAGTGAACTTAGGTATTGGGAGGGGGAGACCCAGTACTTC
CDR3 protein: CASSELRYWEGETQYF
J gene: TRBJ2-5
CDR3 length: 16
V gene: TRBV6-1
clone size: -
D gene: TRBD2

CDR3 DNA: TGTGCCAGCAGCTTGACTAGCGGGGGCCAAAGCTCCTACGAGCAGTACTTC
CDR3 protein: CASSLTSGGQSSYEQYF
J gene: TRBJ2-7
CDR3 length: 17
V gene: TRBV7-9
clone size: -
D gene: TRBD2

CDR3 DNA: TGTGCCAGCAGCCCAACAATTCCAATGCACAGGGGGATAGTCACCGGGGAGCTGTTTTTT
CDR3 protein: CASSPTIPMHRGIVTGELFF
J gene: TRBJ2-2
CDR3 length: 20
V gene: TRBV12-1
clone size: -
D gene: -

CDR3 DNA: TGTGCCAGTAGTATCGGGCCAGGGGGCGCGTACGAGCAGTACTTC
CDR3 protein: CASSIGPGGAYEQYF
J gene: TRBJ2-7
CDR3 length: 15
V gene: TRBV19
clone size: few
D gene: TRBD1

CDR3 DNA: TGCAGCGTTGAATGGGGACAGGGGGCCTCCGAGCAGTACTTC
CDR3 protein: CSVEWGQGASEQYF
J gene: TRBJ2-7
CDR3 length: 14
V gene: TRBV29-1
clone size: -
D gene: TRBD1

CDR3 DNA: TGTGCCTGGGAGGAGAGTGGAGGGGAAGCTTTCTTT
CDR3 protein: CAWEESGGEAFF
J gene: TRBJ1-1
CDR3 length: 12
V gene: TRBV30
clone size: -
D gene: -

CDR3 DNA: TGTGCCTGGGAACAGGGTGGAAAACTGTTTTTT
CDR3 protein: CAWEQGGKLFF
J gene: TRBJ1-4
CDR3 length: 11
V gene: TRBV30
clone size: -
D gene: -

CDR3 DNA: TGCGCCAGCAGCCACAGTACAGGGGCGAACACTGAAGCTTTCTTT
CDR3 protein: CASSHSTGANTEAFF
J gene: TRBJ1-1
CDR3 length: 15
V gene: TRBV4-1
clone size: -
D gene: TRBD1

CDR3 DNA: TGTGCCAGCAGAGACCACACCTCGGGGGGGGGCGTAGGCCAGCCCCAGCATTTT
CDR3 protein: CASRDHTSGGGVGQPQHF
J gene: TRBJ1-5
CDR3 length: 18
V gene: TRBV2
clone size: -
D gene: -

CDR3 DNA: TGTGCCAGTAGTCCCCAATGGGGTCGGGAGACTGAGCAGTTCTTC
CDR3 protein: CASSPQWGRETEQFF
J gene: TRBJ2-1
CDR3 length: 15
V gene: TRBV19
clone size: -
D gene: -

CDR3 DNA: TGTGCCAGCAGTTTCGCGACAGGGGGCAAAACAGAACAGTACTTC
CDR3 protein: CASSFATGGKTEQYF
J gene: TRBJ2-7
CDR3 length: 15
V gene: TRBV27
clone size: -
D gene: TRBD1

CDR3 DNA: TGTGCCAGCAGCCCAGCGGCGGGGGGAGATGAGCAGTTCTTC
CDR3 protein: CASSPAAGGDEQFF
J gene: TRBJ2-1
CDR3 length: 14
V gene: TRBV7-6
clone size: -
D gene: TRBD2

CDR3 DNA: TGTGCCAGCGGGGCAGACTCTGGGGCCAACGTCCTGACTTTC
CDR3 protein: CASGADSGANVLTF
J gene: TRBJ2-6
CDR3 length: 14
V gene: TRBV6-4
clone size: few
D gene: -

CDR3 DNA: TGTGCCAGCAGTCCCTACTTGGGACAGGTCCAAGAGACCCAGTACTTC
CDR3 protein: CASSPYLGQVQETQYF
J gene: TRBJ2-5
CDR3 length: 16
V gene: TRBV27
clone size: -
D gene: TRBD1

CDR3 DNA: TGTGCCAGCAGCCAGGTAGCGGGAGGGCCCGTCTCCTACGAGCAGTACTTC
CDR3 protein: CASSQVAGGPVSYEQYF
J gene: TRBJ2-7
CDR3 length: 17
V gene: TRBV14
clone size: -
D gene: TRBD2

CDR3 DNA: TGTGCCAGCATGAAACAGGGTAGCTCCTACGAGCAGTACTTC
CDR3 protein: CASMKQGSSYEQYF
J gene: TRBJ2-7
CDR3 length: 14
V gene: TRBV2
clone size: once
D gene: -

CDR3 DNA: TGCGCCAGCAGCGGAGGGACGGGCCCCTACGAGCAGTACTTC
CDR3 protein: CASSGGTGPYEQYF
J gene: TRBJ2-7
CDR3 length: 14
V gene: TRBV5-1
clone size: -
D gene: -

CDR3 DNA: TGCGCCAGCAGCCAAGGAAGAGCCGGGGAGCTGTTTTTT
CDR3 protein: CASSQGRAGELFF
J gene: TRBJ2-2
CDR3 length: 13
V gene: TRBV4-1
clone size: -
D gene: -

CDR3 DNA: TGCGCCAGCAGCCGTGTAAGCGGGACAAACTATGGCTACACCTTC
CDR3 protein: CASSRVSGTNYGYTF
J gene: TRBJ1-2
CDR3 length: 15
V gene: TRBV4-1
clone size: -
D gene: -

CDR3 DNA: TGTGCCAGCAGTCCGCTGGACTGGTCCTCCTACGAGCAGTACTTC
CDR3 protein: CASSPLDWSSYEQYF
J gene: TRBJ2-7
CDR3 length: 15
V gene: TRBV28
clone size: -
D gene: -

CDR3 DNA: TGCAGCGTTGTACCAGCGGGATACAATGAGCAGTTCTTC
CDR3 protein: CSVVPAGYNEQFF
J gene: TRBJ2-1
CDR3 length: 13
V gene: TRBV29-1
clone size: -
D gene: TRBD2

CDR3 DNA: TGTGCCACCTCGCGTACAGGGGACAACACCGGGGAGCTGTTTTTT
CDR3 protein: CATSRTGDNTGELFF
J gene: TRBJ2-2
CDR3 length: 15
V gene: TRBV6-5
clone size: -
D gene: TRBD1

CDR3 DNA: TGTGCCAGCAGCCGACTAGCGGGGCGAACTTCCCCCTACAATGAGCAGTTCTTC
CDR3 protein: CASSRLAGRTSPYNEQFF
J gene: TRBJ2-1
CDR3 length: 18
V gene: TRBV11-2
clone size: -
D gene: TRBD2

CDR3 DNA: TGTGCCATCAGTGGGTCAACAGGGGAGAGAGGCTACACCTTC
CDR3 protein: CAISGSTGERGYTF
J gene: TRBJ1-2
CDR3 length: 14
V gene: TRBV10-3
clone size: -
D gene: TRBD1

CDR3 DNA: TGTGCCAGCAGCGTCGACAGGATGAATCAGCCCCAGCATTTT
CDR3 protein: CASSVDRMNQPQHF
J gene: TRBJ1-5
CDR3 length: 14
V gene: TRBV28
clone size: -
D gene: -

CDR3 DNA: TGCGCCAGCAGCCAAGTGGACGGGTCAGGGACTGAAGCTTTCTTT
CDR3 protein: CASSQVDGSGTEAFF
J gene: TRBJ1-1
CDR3 length: 15
V gene: TRBV4-1
clone size: -
D gene: -

CDR3 DNA: TGCGCCAGCAGCTTGCATACTAGCGGGGCCTACGAGCAGTACTTC
CDR3 protein: CASSLHTSGAYEQYF
J gene: TRBJ2-7
CDR3 length: 15
V gene: TRBV5-1
clone size: -
D gene: TRBD2

CDR3 DNA: TGTGCCAGCAGTTTATCGGGGACAGGCACCTACGAGCAGTACTTC
CDR3 protein: CASSLSGTGTYEQYF
J gene: TRBJ2-7
CDR3 length: 15
V gene: TRBV27
clone size: -
D gene: TRBD1

CDR3 DNA: TGTGCCAGCAGCTTGGTATCCGGTTACGGCTACACCTTC
CDR3 protein: CASSLVSGYGYTF
J gene: TRBJ1-2
CDR3 length: 13
V gene: TRBV5-4
clone size: -
D gene: -

CDR3 DNA: TGCGCCAGCAGCCAAGTCGGGGGGTCCTCCTACGAGCAGTACTTC
CDR3 protein: CASSQVGGSSYEQYF
J gene: TRBJ2-7
CDR3 length: 15
V gene: TRBV4-1
clone size: -
D gene: TRBD2

CDR3 DNA: TGCAGCTCCCGCACAGGGGGTATGAACACTGAAGCTTTCTTT
CDR3 protein: CSSRTGGMNTEAFF
J gene: TRBJ1-1
CDR3 length: 14
V gene: TRBV29-1
clone size: -
D gene: TRBD1

CDR3 DNA: TGCGCCAGCAGCCATTGGACAGGGGCTAACTATGGCTACACCTTC
CDR3 protein: CASSHWTGANYGYTF
J gene: TRBJ1-2
CDR3 length: 15
V gene: TRBV4-1
clone size: -
D gene: TRBD1

CDR3 DNA: TGTGCCAGCAGTCCGGGACTAGCGGGGAGCTCCTACAATGAGCAGTTCTTC
CDR3 protein: CASSPGLAGSSYNEQFF
J gene: TRBJ2-1
CDR3 length: 17
V gene: TRBV27
clone size: -
D gene: TRBD2

CDR3 DNA: TGCGCCAGCAGCTTGGGGTCTGGCTATGAGCAGTTCTTC
CDR3 protein: CASSLGSGYEQFF
J gene: TRBJ2-1
CDR3 length: 13
V gene: TRBV5-1
clone size: -
D gene: -

CDR3 DNA: TGTGCCAGCAGCCTGTCACAGGGGGCGGCCAAAAACATTCAGTACTTC
CDR3 protein: CASSLSQGAAKNIQYF
J gene: TRBJ2-4
CDR3 length: 16
V gene: TRBV7-9
clone size: -
D gene: TRBD1

CDR3 DNA: TGTGCCAGCAGTCAGGGGGCCACTGAAGCTTTCTTT
CDR3 protein: CASSQGATEAFF
J gene: TRBJ1-1
CDR3 length: 12
V gene: TRBV27
clone size: -
D gene: TRBD1

CDR3 DNA: TGTGCCAGCGATCTGACAGACACACCCGATCAGCCCCAGCATTTT
CDR3 protein: CASDLTDTPDQPQHF
J gene: TRBJ1-5
CDR3 length: 15
V gene: TRBV5-8
clone size: few
D gene: -

CDR3 DNA: TGTGCCAGCAGCGTAGGGGGAGACACTGAAGCTTTCTTT
CDR3 protein: CASSVGGDTEAFF
J gene: TRBJ1-1
CDR3 length: 13
V gene: TRBV9
clone size: -
D gene: -

CDR3 DNA: TGTGCCAGCAGCTTGGCAGGGGGCCACTATGGCTACACCTTC
CDR3 protein: CASSLAGGHYGYTF
J gene: TRBJ1-2
CDR3 length: 14
V gene: TRBV5-6
clone size: -
D gene: TRBD1

CDR3 DNA: TGCGCCAGCAGCCAAGATGATTCTAACTCTGGGGCCAACGTCCTGACTTTC
CDR3 protein: CASSQDDSNSGANVLTF
J gene: TRBJ2-6
CDR3 length: 17
V gene: TRBV4-1
clone size: -
D gene: -

CDR3 DNA: TGTGCCAGCAGTCGACAGGGGTGGGATCACTATGGCTACACCTTC
CDR3 protein: CASSRQGWDHYGYTF
J gene: TRBJ1-2
CDR3 length: 15
V gene: TRBV27
clone size: -
D gene: TRBD1

CDR3 DNA: TGCGCCAGCCGGAGAACGACAGGGTCAACTAATGAAAAACTGTTTTTT
CDR3 protein: CASRRTTGSTNEKLFF
J gene: TRBJ1-4
CDR3 length: 16
V gene: TRBV4-1
clone size: -
D gene: TRBD1

CDR3 DNA: TGTGCCAGCTCACTGAGGGGACTAGCGGTAACCCACACCGGGGAGCTGTTTTTT
CDR3 protein: CASSLRGLAVTHTGELFF
J gene: TRBJ2-2
CDR3 length: 18
V gene: TRBV18
clone size: -
D gene: TRBD2

CDR3 DNA: TGTGCCAGTAAGGGGTTCGTTGATCAGCCCCAGCATTTT
CDR3 protein: CASKGFVDQPQHF
J gene: TRBJ1-5
CDR3 length: 13
V gene: TRBV19
clone size: -
D gene: -

CDR3 DNA: TGTGCCATCAGACCCACAGGGATCCATGGCTACACCTTC
CDR3 protein: CAIRPTGIHGYTF
J gene: TRBJ1-2
CDR3 length: 13
V gene: TRBV10-3
clone size: few
D gene: -

CDR3 DNA: TGTGCCAGTAGGACACACGAAAATCAGCCCCAGCATTTT
CDR3 protein: CASRTHENQPQHF
J gene: TRBJ1-5
CDR3 length: 13
V gene: TRBV19
clone size: few
D gene: -

CDR3 DNA: TGTGCCAGCAGCCTGACTAGCGGGAACACCGGGGAGCTGTTTTTT
CDR3 protein: CASSLTSGNTGELFF
J gene: TRBJ2-2
CDR3 length: 15
V gene: TRBV27
clone size: -
D gene: TRBD2